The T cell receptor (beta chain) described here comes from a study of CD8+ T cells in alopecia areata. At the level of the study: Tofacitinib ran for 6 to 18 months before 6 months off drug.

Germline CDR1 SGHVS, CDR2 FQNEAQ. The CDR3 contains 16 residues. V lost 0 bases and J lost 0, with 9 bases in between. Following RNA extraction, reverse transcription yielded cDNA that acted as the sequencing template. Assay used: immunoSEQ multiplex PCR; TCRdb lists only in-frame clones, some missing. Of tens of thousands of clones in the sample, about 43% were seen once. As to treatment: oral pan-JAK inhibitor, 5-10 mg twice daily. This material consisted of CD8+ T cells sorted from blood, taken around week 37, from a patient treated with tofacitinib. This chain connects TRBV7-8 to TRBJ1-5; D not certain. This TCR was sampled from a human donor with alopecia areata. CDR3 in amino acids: CASSLAGVHSNQPQHF. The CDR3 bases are TGTGCCAGCAGCTTAGCCGGAGTTCATAGCAATCAGCCCCAGCATTTT.